This T cell receptor (beta chain) was retrieved from a study of T cell repertoires in ileal Crohn's disease. Study-level findings and limits: Compared with CD4 T cells, sorted CD8 cells carried more expanded clones.

This CDR3 region has 15 residues. After removal of 0 bases from V and 5 bases from J, the junction contained 7 bases not matched to a gene. This table comes from immunoSEQ multiplex PCR, and its TCRdb copy is limited to in-frame clones, with some not included. This table holds about 14,000 clones, 75% to 80% found once. This clone has only one observation. Its antigen is currently unknown. The specimen sequenced was ileal tissue. The rearrangement uses TRBV5-3 and TRBJ2-5; 7 bases are a match to TRBD2. TRBV5-3 is designated an ORF whose function remains uncertain. This sequence originates from an adult with Crohn's disease. CDR3 sequence (DNA): TGTGCCAGAAGCTTGGAGTTCGGGGGGTGGGAGACCCAGTACTTC. Protein: CARSLEFGGWETQYF.